These 11 T cell receptor beta chains came from one sample sequenced in a study of cytomegalovirus exposure and HLA in healthy donors. PCR primers comprised 60 Vbeta and 13 Jbeta primers. Repertoires were generated with immunoSEQ multiplex PCR, while TCRdb's copy carries only in-frame clones and drops some. The data show more than 100,000 clones, 80% seen once. The material sequenced was PBMCs. Receptor source: a female donor in good health and CMV-seropositive.

The chain links TRBV5-4 to TRBJ2-7, with 12 bases fitting TRBD1. Germline lookup yields CDR1 SGHNT and CDR2 YYREEE (reference sequence). Germline trimming cut 0 bases from V and 7 bases from J; bases unmatched to any gene: 5. The CDR3 runs 15 residues. This chain's CDR3 is CASSLGGQGAWEQYF. The CDR3 nucleotides are TGTGCCAGCAGCTTGGGGGGACAGGGGGCATGGGAGCAGTACTTC. The whole variable domain, remainder taken from reference TRBV5-4 and TRBJ2-7, is ETGVTQSPTHLIKTRGQQVTLRCSSQSGHNTVSWYQQALGQGPQFIFQYYREEENGRGNFPPRFSGLQFPNYSSELNVNALELDDSALYLCASSLGGQGAWEQYFGPGTRLTVT.

The rearrangement links TRBV6-1 to TRBJ2-7; no reliable D call. CDR1 is MNHNS and CDR2 is SASEGT in the germline V gene. CDR3 length: 14 residues. Trimming pared 5 bases from V and 0 bases from J, leaving 11 bases between. CDR3 sequence (DNA): TGTGCCAGCAGTCCCCCGCGAAGCTCCTACGAGCAGTACTTC. Amino acids: CASSPPRSSYEQYF.

A note on this clone: A read error may produce the germline difference seen at one junction end. This chain links TRBV7-2 with TRBJ1-4, with D possibly matching TRBD1 (5 bases). Germline-derived CDR1 and CDR2 are SGHTA and FQGNSA. CDR3 length: 13 residues. CDR3 nucleotides: TGTGCCAGCAGCTCCTATACGGGGGAACCCTCCTCCTTT. Translation: CASSSYTGEPSSF.

The rearrangement links TRBV28 to TRBJ1-2; 10 bases map to TRBD1. Trimming at V came to 6 bases and at J to 8 bases, leaving 12 bases not matched to a gene. The germline V gene encodes CDR1 MDHEN and CDR2 SYDVKM. The CDR3 totals 15 residues. The DNA of the CDR3 is TGTGCCAGCAGAATACCGGGACAGGGGTCGGACGGCTACACCTTC. Residues: CASRIPGQGSDGYTF.

V gene TRBV7-2 combines with J gene TRBJ1-4; 10 bases are shared with TRBD1. CDR1 is SGHTA and CDR2 is FQGNSA in the germline V gene. The CDR3 has 15 residues. Trimming cost V 0 bases and J 7 bases; bases outside gene matches: 2. CDR3: CASSLARDRGEKLFF. DNA for the CDR3: TGTGCCAGCAGCTTAGCCCGGGACAGGGGTGAAAAACTGTTTTTT.

V and J are TRBV6-5 and TRBJ2-4; 7 bases are a match to TRBD1. The CDR3 is 14 amino acids. Germline V gene data show CDR1 as MNHEY and CDR2 as SVGAGI. J gave up 2 bases and V 8 bases, and 6 bases lay outside the gene matches. Here the CDR3 reads CASQTGRPKNIQYF. CDR3 DNA sequence: TGTGCCAGCCAGACAGGGAGACCCAAAAACATTCAGTACTTC.

The rearrangement joins TRBV29-1 to TRBJ2-5, with unresolved D. Germline V CDR1 and CDR2: SQVTM, ANQGSEA. This CDR3 contains 14 residues. V was clipped by 3 bases and J by 1 base, with 12 bases between them. The DNA of the CDR3 is TGCAGCGTTGATGGTCCATCGGGCCAAGAGACCCAGTACTTC. Translated, it gives CSVDGPSGQETQYF.

The chain couples TRBV5-1 to TRBJ2-7, with D maybe TRBD1 (5 bases). The V end lost 0 bases, the J end lost 6 bases, and 16 bases lay between the germline ends. Germline V CDR1 and CDR2: SGHRS, YFSETQ. The length of the CDR3 is 15 residues. CDR3 loop: CASSLDPFRVSEQYF. CDR3 nucleotides: TGCGCCAGCAGCTTGGACCCCTTCAGGGTCTCCGAGCAGTACTTC.

The chain links TRBV18 to TRBJ1-5, with D hard to call. Trimming stripped 6 bases from V and 8 bases from J, with 14 bases between. CDR1 KGHSH and CDR2 LQKENI come from the germline V gene. The CDR3 is 13 amino acids. The CDR3, as DNA: TGTGCCAGCTCCCCGGAGGAGGAGAAGCCCCAGCATTTT. Encoded protein: CASSPEEEKPQHF.

The chain is built from TRBV6-5 and TRBJ1-6, with 9 bases lining up with TRBD1. Unmatched junction bases numbered 4, after V lost 6 bases and J lost 10 bases. The CDR3 totals 13 residues. Looked up from germline, CDR1 is MNHEY and CDR2 is SVGAGI. The CDR3 DNA reads as TGTGCCAGCAGCTACAGGGGGCGGTCACCCCTCCACTTT. Its protein is CASSYRGRSPLHF.

The chain uses TRBV7-9 and TRBJ2-3; D gene unclear. Trimming left V 1 base short and J 3 bases short, with 8 bases between. This CDR3 is 14 amino acids long. CDR1 and CDR2 from the germline V gene are SEHNR and FQNEAQ (reference sequence). CDR3 in amino acids: CASSLGAWTDTQYF. CDR3 nucleotides: TGTGCCAGCAGCTTAGGGGCGTGGACAGATACGCAGTATTTT.